The entry that follows covers one T cell receptor beta chain sequence. The sample is drawn from a study of blood T cell repertoires in COVID-19. In the study overall: Specimens from acute and convalescent COVID-19 originated in the United States, Italy and Spain. PBMCs, B-cell-depleted T cells, or T cells were the source of the cDNA or gDNA that made up the material.

Per the authors' pipeline: The authors estimated nucleated cell counts from reference gene primer amplification. Profiling relied on immunoSEQ multiplex PCR, and the TCRdb table lists in-frame clones only, not all of them. V and J calls and clone size follow that table, whereas D and trimming were derived from the DNA. The sample records about 150,000 clones, 75% to 90% being singletons. The ends were cut back, 6 bases at V and 0 bases at J, with 8 bases in the middle. The CDR3 is 13 amino acids. The V gene's germline CDR1 is ENHRY and CDR2 SYGVKD. Sequences were obtained from peripheral blood. This sequence was found in a man older than 75 with acute or convalescent COVID-19. The chain couples TRBV10-3 to TRBJ1-1; D gene uncertain. CDR3 amino acids: CAISQDMNTEAFF. The CDR3 DNA follows: TGTGCCATCAGCCAGGATATGAACACTGAAGCTTTCTTT.